Listed below are T cell receptor beta chains from one sample, sequenced in a study of blood T cell repertoires in COVID-19. Here immunoSEQ multiplex PCR was the method, and the copy in TCRdb shows in-frame clones only, minus some. The sample lists some 110,000 clones; 80% to 85% were seen once. The sequenced material came from peripheral blood. The receptors come from a woman between 65 and 79 years old with acute or convalescent COVID-19. Each CDR3 is given with its conserved first and last residue. D genes are given only for firm matches. Part of the rows lack a size; the others show once, few, many or a class for expanded clones.

d_call	v_call	clone_size	j_call	cdr3_aa	cdr3_nt
.	TRBV5-1	.	TRBJ2-2	CASSLDSPTNTGELFF	TGCGCCAGCAGCTTAGACAGCCCCACCAACACCGGGGAGCTGTTTTTT
TRBD1	TRBV2	.	TRBJ1-6	CASRGQGGGNSPLHF	TGTGCCAGCAGGGGACAGGGAGGTGGGAATTCACCCCTCCACTTT
.	TRBV19	.	TRBJ1-3	CASSPRESGNTIYF	TGTGCCAGTAGCCCCCGGGAGTCTGGAAACACCATATATTTT
.	TRBV11-2	.	TRBJ1-5	CASSLGRGDNQPQHF	TGTGCCAGCAGCTTAGGGAGGGGCGACAATCAGCCCCAGCATTTT
TRBD2	TRBV29-1	.	TRBJ2-1	CSVEGLAGGSSYNEQFF	TGCAGCGTTGAGGGACTAGCGGGAGGGAGCTCCTACAATGAGCAGTTCTTC
TRBD1	TRBV5-1	.	TRBJ1-1	CASSPADPGQRNTEAFF	TGCGCCAGCAGCCCCGCGGACCCGGGACAGAGGAACACTGAAGCTTTCTTT
.	TRBV12-3/TRBV12-4	.	TRBJ1-2	CASTRTVNYGYTF	TGTGCCAGCACCAGGACAGTAAACTATGGCTACACCTTC
.	TRBV12-3/TRBV12-4	.	TRBJ2-5	CASGAPARETQYF	TGTGCCAGCGGGGCGCCGGCGCGGGAGACCCAGTACTTC
TRBD1	TRBV6-1	.	TRBJ1-2	CASSEVNRGQPNYGYTF	TGTGCCAGCAGTGAAGTCAACAGGGGGCAACCAAACTATGGCTACACCTTC
TRBD2	TRBV4-1	once	TRBJ2-7	CASSQDGSGGLTSYEQYF	TGCGCCAGCAGCCAAGATGGGTCGGGGGGACTCACCTCCTACGAGCAGTACTTC
TRBD2	TRBV6-1	.	TRBJ2-7	CASSEGLGGASYEQYF	TGTGCCAGCAGTGAAGGCCTCGGGGGGGCCTCCTACGAGCAGTACTTC
TRBD1	TRBV7-2	.	TRBJ2-2	CASSIDRGSDTGELFF	TGTGCCAGCAGCATCGACAGGGGTAGTGATACCGGGGAGCTGTTTTTT
.	TRBV7-6	.	TRBJ2-6	CASSPRGSDTYSGANVLTF	TGTGCCAGCAGCCCGCGGGGAAGCGATACTTACTCTGGGGCCAACGTCCTGACTTTC
.	TRBV5-1	.	TRBJ1-6	CASRSGTGRDNSPLHF	TGCGCCAGCAGATCCGGCACGGGGAGGGATAATTCACCCCTCCACTTT
TRBD2	TRBV5-1	.	TRBJ2-7	CASSAGTSGSNEQYF	TGCGCCAGCAGCGCCGGGACTAGCGGGAGCAACGAGCAGTACTTC
TRBD2	TRBV15	.	TRBJ2-7	CATSGRTSGGGFSYEQYF	TGTGCCACCAGCGGCCGGACTAGCGGGGGAGGCTTCTCCTACGAGCAGTACTTC
TRBD1	TRBV29-1	.	TRBJ1-2	CSVAGQGGGYTF	TGCAGCGTGGCGGGACAGGGGGGTGGCTACACCTTC
TRBD1	TRBV10-3	.	TRBJ1-3	CATLFGTGGSGGNTIYF	TGTGCCACTCTATTTGGGACAGGGGGTTCCGGAGGAAACACCATATATTTT
.	TRBV30	.	TRBJ2-3	CAWSVQVDTDTQYF	TGTGCCTGGAGTGTACAGGTGGACACAGATACGCAGTATTTT
.	TRBV3-1/TRBV3-2	.	TRBJ1-1	CASSPLEVLTEAFF	TGTGCCAGCAGCCCCCTCGAGGTCTTAACTGAAGCTTTCTTT
.	TRBV5-4	.	TRBJ2-4	CASTQGGARDYKNIQYF	TGTGCCAGCACCCAAGGGGGGGCGCGAGATTACAAAAACATTCAGTACTTC
.	TRBV19	.	TRBJ1-2	CASRLHSDRVNYGYTF	TGTGCCAGTAGGCTCCACTCGGACAGAGTTAACTATGGCTACACCTTC
TRBD2	TRBV28	.	TRBJ2-1	CASSFSPLADNEQFF	TGTGCCAGCAGTTTTTCCCCCCTAGCGGACAATGAGCAGTTCTTC
TRBD2	TRBV6-5	.	TRBJ2-3	CASSWTSPDTQYF	TGTGCCAGCAGTTGGACTAGCCCAGATACGCAGTATTTT
.	TRBV28	.	TRBJ1-6	CASSEGNSPLHF	TGTGCCAGCAGCGAGGGAAATTCACCCCTCCACTTT
TRBD1	TRBV6-5	.	TRBJ1-5	CASRQTGEGQPQHF	TGTGCCAGCAGACAGACAGGGGAAGGGCAGCCCCAGCATTTT
.	TRBV15	.	TRBJ1-1	CATSGGAAGAFF	TGTGCCACCAGCGGCGGAGCTGCGGGCGCTTTCTTT
TRBD1	TRBV6-5	.	TRBJ1-4	CASSRTGTGVEKLFF	TGTGCCAGCAGTCGAACCGGGACAGGGGTAGAAAAACTGTTTTTT
.	TRBV15	.	TRBJ2-1	CATSRDPGADNEQFF	TGTGCCACCAGCAGAGACCCAGGGGCGGACAATGAGCAGTTCTTC
.	TRBV9	once	TRBJ1-3	CASSVGLSSGNTIYF	TGTGCCAGCAGCGTAGGTCTTAGCTCTGGAAACACCATATATTTT
.	TRBV5-5	.	TRBJ1-4	CASSFFPLATNEKLFF	TGTGCCAGCAGCTTTTTCCCGCTAGCAACTAATGAAAAACTGTTTTTT
.	TRBV24-1	.	TRBJ2-5	CATSDPGAKETQYF	TGTGCCACCAGTGATCCGGGAGCAAAAGAGACCCAGTACTTC
.	TRBV11-3	few	TRBJ1-1	CASSPGKLNTEAFF	TGTGCCAGCAGCCCAGGGAAACTTAACACTGAAGCTTTCTTT
.	TRBV18	.	TRBJ1-3	CASSPGSRGNTIYF	TGTGCCAGCTCACCAGGGTCGCGGGGAAACACCATATATTTT
.	TRBV3-1/TRBV3-2	few	TRBJ2-1	CASSPYGSYNEQFF	TGTGCCAGCAGCCCATATGGGAGCTACAATGAGCAGTTCTTC
TRBD2	TRBV6-5	.	TRBJ2-1	CATRRAGGFNEQFF	TGTGCCACTCGACGAGCGGGGGGGTTCAATGAGCAGTTCTTC
TRBD1	TRBV10-3	.	TRBJ2-7	CAISDRTGKYEQYF	TGTGCCATCAGTGATAGGACAGGGAAGTACGAGCAGTACTTC
.	TRBV5-4	.	TRBJ2-2	CVWGGPNTGELFF	TGTGTCTGGGGGGGGCCGAACACCGGGGAGCTGTTTTTT
TRBD1	TRBV7-9	once	TRBJ1-1	CASSLGQTGVGSEAFF	TGTGCCAGCAGCTTGGGCCAAACAGGGGTTGGGTCTGAAGCTTTCTTT
.	TRBV7-8	.	TRBJ1-1	CASSLAGQNTEAFF	TGTGCCAGCAGCTTAGCTGGACAGAACACTGAAGCTTTCTTT
TRBD1	TRBV24-1	.	TRBJ2-3	CATSDPMTGATDTQYF	TGTGCCACCAGTGACCCCATGACAGGGGCCACAGATACGCAGTATTTT
TRBD1	TRBV6-5	.	TRBJ2-3	CASSPQQGMGDTQYF	TGTGCCAGCAGTCCACAACAGGGGATGGGAGATACGCAGTATTTT
TRBD2	TRBV28	.	TRBJ2-4	CASMGEGLAKNIQYF	TGTGCCAGTATGGGGGAGGGGCTAGCCAAAAACATTCAGTACTTC
TRBD1	TRBV5-1	.	TRBJ1-3	CASSTSGTGHSGNTIYF	TGCGCCAGCAGCACATCCGGGACAGGCCACTCTGGAAACACCATATATTTT
TRBD1	TRBV7-6	.	TRBJ1-6	CASSLAGDRGSPLHF	TGTGCCAGCAGCTTAGCGGGGGACAGGGGTTCACCCCTCCACTTT
.	TRBV11-3	few	TRBJ2-3	CASGAGKGTDTQYF	TGTGCCAGCGGGGCGGGGAAGGGGACAGATACGCAGTATTTT
.	TRBV6-2/TRBV6-3	.	TRBJ1-1	CASSAPMSMNTEAFF	TGTGCCAGCAGTGCTCCGATGAGCATGAACACTGAAGCTTTCTTT
TRBD2	TRBV11-3	.	TRBJ2-1	CASSLGWLGNGRPNEQFF	TGTGCCAGCAGCTTAGGTTGGCTTGGAAACGGGAGGCCCAATGAGCAGTTCTTC
TRBD1	TRBV6-2/TRBV6-3	.	TRBJ2-7	CASSIRAGTGVYEQYF	TGTGCCAGCAGTATCCGAGCCGGGACAGGAGTCTACGAGCAGTACTTC